This T cell receptor (beta chain) was captured in a study of spatial heterogeneity in lung cancer. Looking at the study overall: The cohort: around 77 early-stage, untreated non-small cell lung cancer patients. PBMC samples from follow-up, when available, were sequenced at a median of around 23 months post-resection.

Each molecule of TCR cDNA was tagged with one unique molecular identifier. TCRdb passed the 5' RACE reads through MiXCR, listing each CDR3 protein once. The sample holds around 110,000 distinct CDR3 sequences, less than 15% seen once. Time point defined: blood at routine non-recurrence follow-up after resection. Without sorting, whole RNA was sequenced from tumor, nontumor lung or frozen PBMC. The sequence was obtained from a male donor with early-stage non-small cell lung cancer. The sample here was PBMCs, taken at follow-up.

The CDR3 nucleotides are TGTGCCAGCAGTTATGCAGGGGCGCGCATTACTGAAGCTTTCTTT. This sequence encodes CASSYAGARITEAFF. The chain couples TRBV6-2 or TRBV6-3 to TRBJ1-1, with a weak D call TRBD1 (6 bases). This CDR3 is built from 15 residues. CDR1 MNHEY and CDR2 SVGEGT come from the germline V gene. The V gene lost 3 bases and the J gene lost 5 bases, with 16 bases spanning the gap.